This entry lists 29 T cell receptor beta chains sequenced from one sample in a study of radiotherapy plus CTLA-4 blockade in lung cancer. TCRdb's copy holds only in-frame clones and misses some; the assay was immunoSEQ multiplex PCR. The sample gives 60,000 or so clones, 75% to 85% of which show up once; around 4.2% is in the top ten. The sequencing here drew on peripheral blood, taken from a patient treated with radiotherapy plus ipilimumab. The receptors come from a human donor with non-small cell lung cancer who had a partial response to radiotherapy plus ipilimumab.

This clone was recorded once. This rearrangement joins TRBV28 to TRBJ2-5, with TRBD1 identical over 7 bases. Germline CDR1 is MDHEN and CDR2 is SYDVKM. V trimming: 5 bases; J trimming: 4 bases; junction bases outside the gene matches: 7. The CDR3 is 14 residues long. CDR3 in amino acids: CASSPSGGLETQYF. The DNA of the CDR3 is TGTGCCAGCAGTCCGTCAGGGGGTTTAGAGACCCAGTACTTC.

This rearrangement joins TRBV29-1 to TRBJ2-1; weak D call: TRBD2 (6 bases). Trimming removed 3 bases at V and 6 bases at J, with 15 bases between. The CDR3 loop spans 14 amino acids. Germline CDR1 reads SQVTM; CDR2 reads ANQGSEA. CDR3 sequence reads: CSVEIPPAGNEQFF. The CDR3 bases are TGCAGCGTTGAGATCCCCCCAGCGGGCAATGAGCAGTTCTTC.

The rearrangement uses TRBV19 and TRBJ1-2; 7 bases are shared with TRBD1. The CDR3 spans 15 residues. Per germline, CDR1 LNHDA and CDR2 SQIVND (reference sequence). V dropped 5 bases and J dropped 7; count of bases not matched to a gene: 13. The CDR3 DNA sequence: TGTGCCAGTAGTCCCTCCGGGACAGTTGGCAGTGGCTACACCTTC. This gives the protein CASSPSGTVGSGYTF.

J is TRBJ2-7 and V is TRBV18; 7 bases align to TRBD1. V lost 6 bases and J lost 6; bases outside the gene matches: 8. Germline V gene data show CDR1 as KGHSH and CDR2 as LQKENI. The CDR3 has 13 residues. The CDR3 loop reads CASSDRAGGEQYF. The CDR3 bases are TGTGCCAGCTCCGACAGGGCAGGGGGCGAGCAGTACTTC. The whole variable domain, remainder taken from reference TRBV18 and TRBJ2-7, is NAGVMQNPRHLVRRRGQEARLRCSPMKGHSHVYWYRQLPEEGLKFMVYLQKENIIDESGMPKERFSAEFPKEGPSILRIQQVVRGDSAAYFCASSDRAGGEQYFGPGTRLTVT.

This chain links TRBV2 with TRBJ2-7; D is uncertain. This CDR3 is 11 amino acids long. The V and J ends lost 6 bases and 3 bases respectively, with 6 bases between them. The germline V gene has CDR1 SNHLY and CDR2 FYNNEI. The CDR3 is CASSALYEQYF. CDR3 bases: TGTGCCAGCAGCGCGCTCTACGAGCAGTACTTC.

This clone was picked up a small number of times. Germline and junction disagree at one end, which may indicate a read error. Other nucleotide sequences in the sample specify the same CDR3. J is TRBJ1-6 and V is TRBV4-1, with TRBD1 as a possible D gene (6 bases). CDR1 is MGHRA, CDR2 YSYEKL, per germline. The CDR3 extends over 15 amino acids. CDR3 coding DNA: TGTGCCAGCAGCCAAGATCCTGCAGGGGTTTCACCCCTCCACTTT. This encodes CASSQDPAGVSPLHF.

The gene calls are TRBV27 and TRBJ2-7; 7 nucleotides match TRBD1. The CDR3 is 17 amino acids. The ends lost 6 bases at V and 3 bases at J; junction bases unmatched: 17. Per the germline V gene, CDR1 is MNHEY and CDR2 is SMNVEV (reference sequence). The chain's CDR3 is CASRKDRDPFSRYEQYF. In DNA form, the CDR3 reads TGTGCCAGCAGGAAAGACAGGGATCCCTTTTCACGCTACGAGCAGTACTTC.

The chain is built from TRBV5-1 and TRBJ2-7; TRBD2 agrees at 11 bases. V dropped 4 bases and J dropped 3; count of bases not matched to a gene: 3. Germline lookup yields CDR1 SGHRS and CDR2 YFSETQ. This CDR3 is built from 14 residues. DNA of the CDR3: TGCGCCAGCAGCCTCGGGACTAGCGGCTACGAGCAGTACTTC. It specifies CASSLGTSGYEQYF. The full variable domain, its missing parts supplied by reference TRBV5-1 and TRBJ2-7, is KAGVTQTPRYLIKTRGQQVTLSCSPISGHRSVSWYQQTPGQGLQFLFEYFSETQRNKGNFPGRFSGRQFSNSRSEMNVSTLELGDSALYLCASSLGTSGYEQYFGPGTRLTVT.

The rearrangement links TRBV6-5 to TRBJ2-7, with TRBD1 identical over 9 bases. The CDR3 totals 14 residues. CDR1 and CDR2 from the germline V gene are MNHEY and SVGAGI. With 6 bases clipped from V and 0 bases from J, the junction kept 3 bases outside the gene matches. In nucleotides, the CDR3 is TGTGCCAGCAGCCCGGACAGGGGCTCCTACGAGCAGTACTTC. Protein product: CASSPDRGSYEQYF.

The chain is built from TRBV6-5 and TRBJ1-3, with 8 bases fitting TRBD1. Germline lookup yields CDR1 MNHEY and CDR2 SVGAGI. The CDR3 is made up of 14 amino acids. V dropped 6 bases and J dropped 4; count of bases not matched to a gene: 5. The CDR3 DNA reads as TGTGCCAGCAGAACTACAGGGGGGGGAAACACCATATATTTT. Its translation: CASRTTGGGNTIYF.

The chain has TRBV4-1 and TRBJ2-2, with 7 bases lining up with TRBD1. CDR1 MGHRA and CDR2 YSYEKL come from the germline V gene. Unmatched junction bases numbered 7, after V lost 0 bases and J lost 6 bases. This CDR3 comprises 16 residues. The CDR3 sequence: CASSQETGVLAGELFF. The DNA for the CDR3 is TGCGCCAGCAGCCAAGAAACAGGGGTGCTCGCCGGGGAGCTGTTTTTT.

The chain combines TRBV7-9 with TRBJ1-2, with D unresolved. The germline gives CDR1 SEHNR, CDR2 FQNEAQ (reference sequence). Trimming shortened V by 2 bases and J by 2 bases, and 12 bases separated the two germline ends. The CDR3 contains 15 residues. For the CDR3, the DNA is TGTGCCAGCAGCTTACTTTCAGACAAGAACTATGGCTACACCTTC. Protein product: CASSLLSDKNYGYTF.

CDR3 coding DNA: TGCAGCGTAGCGACCCCGGTTCCCCCCTACGAGCAGTACTTC. It codes for CSVATPVPPYEQYF. The genes are TRBV29-1 and TRBJ2-7; D unresolved. Germline loops: CDR1 SQVTM, CDR2 ANQGSEA. There are 14 residues in the CDR3. Trimming removed 6 bases from V and 2 bases from J, with 17 bases in between.

The V gene is TRBV7-3, the J gene TRBJ2-5; 10 bases align to TRBD2. Germline CDR1 is SGHTA and CDR2 is FQGTGA. The CDR3 has 17 residues. The V gene end was trimmed by 5 bases and the J gene end by 6 bases; junction bases not matched to a gene: 15. In DNA, the CDR3 is TGTGCCAGCAGCCCGAACTGGGGAGCGGGGGGGCTCCAGACCCAGTACTTC. This encodes CASSPNWGAGGLQTQYF. Filled out from reference TRBV7-3 and TRBJ2-5, the complete variable domain reads GAGVSQTPSNKVTEKGKYVELRCDPISGHTALYWYRQSLGQGPEFLIYFQGTGAADDSGLPNDRFFAVRPEGSVSTLKIQRTERGDSAVYLCASSPNWGAGGLQTQYFGPGTRLLVL.

The CDR3 DNA reads TGCGCCAGCAGCTTGTCATCAGTCTTCGAGCAGTACTTC. Residues: CASSLSSVFEQYF. The chain has TRBV5-1 and TRBJ2-7; D ambiguous. The V and J ends lost 1 base and 6 bases respectively, with 11 bases between them. The CDR3 sequence is 13 residues long. Germline-derived CDR1 and CDR2 are SGHRS and YFSETQ.

This clone appeared once. This chain connects TRBV27 to TRBJ1-6; 8 nucleotides agree with TRBD1. Germline CDR1 reads MNHEY; CDR2 reads SMNVEV (reference sequence). CDR3 size: 18 residues. Losses at the gene ends were 5 bases for V and 1 base for J; bases not matched to a gene: 10. The CDR3 DNA follows: TGTGCCAGCAGTCCGATCGGCAGGGGGCGTTCCTATAATTCACCCCTCCACTTT. Translated, it gives CASSPIGRGRSYNSPLHF.

The chain carries TRBV6-5 and TRBJ2-2; TRBD1 aligns across 7 bases. The V segment lost 0 bases and the J segment 5 bases; nucleotides outside the gene matches: 3. CDR3 size: 15 residues. CDR1 and CDR2 from the germline V gene are MNHEY and SVGAGI. The CDR3 is CASSYSTGRTGELFF. The CDR3 DNA reads as TGTGCCAGCAGTTACTCGACAGGGCGGACCGGGGAGCTGTTTTTT.

The V gene is TRBV19, the J gene TRBJ1-3, with D possibly TRBD1 on 5 matching bases. This CDR3 contains 14 residues. The germline V gene has CDR1 LNHDA and CDR2 SQIVND (reference sequence). V was clipped by 5 bases and J by 0 bases, with 8 bases between them. DNA for the CDR3: TGTGCCAGTAGTGTGACAGTCTCTGGAAACACCATATATTTT. It encodes CASSVTVSGNTIYF.

This clone came up once. J is TRBJ1-3 and V is TRBV18; TRBD1 is a possible D gene (6 bases). CDR1 KGHSH and CDR2 LQKENI come from the germline V gene. The CDR3 has 16 residues. The V end was cut by 3 bases, the J end by 0 bases, with 12 bases between. Here the CDR3 reads CASSPGTLVSGNTIYF. The CDR3 bases are TGTGCCAGCTCACCGGGGACACTCGTCTCTGGAAACACCATATATTTT.

The chain employs TRBV5-1 and TRBJ2-7, with TRBD2 matching 7 bases. Trimming at V came to 7 bases and at J to 6 bases, leaving 10 bases not matched to a gene. CDR3 length: 13 residues. Looked up from germline, CDR1 is SGHRS and CDR2 is YFSETQ. CDR3 amino acids: CASRLGGVAEQYF. As DNA, the CDR3 is TGCGCCAGCCGTCTTGGGGGGGTGGCCGAGCAGTACTTC.

In the case of this clone: The sample carries other DNA sequences with the same CDR3. This rearrangement joins TRBV6-5 to TRBJ1-6; no definite D call. Trimming took 5 bases from V and 4 from J, leaving 9 bases between them. CDR1 is MNHEY and CDR2 is SVGAGI in the germline V gene. The CDR3 totals 14 residues. The CDR3 DNA is TGTGCCAGCAGTGCTGGCCCTTATAATTCACCCCTCCACTTT. Translation: CASSAGPYNSPLHF.

This chain links TRBV7-2 with TRBJ2-1, with 10 bases identical to TRBD1. CDR1 and CDR2 from the germline V gene are SGHTA and FQGNSA. V trimming: 3 bases; J trimming: 8 bases; junction bases outside the gene matches: 13. This CDR3 contains 17 residues. The CDR3: CASSFRQGALMIYEQFF. CDR3 nucleotide sequence: TGTGCCAGCAGCTTCCGACAGGGGGCCCTCATGATATATGAGCAGTTCTTC.

This chain joins TRBV9 and TRBJ2-6; weak D call: TRBD1 (6 bases). This CDR3 comprises 17 residues. Between the trimmed V and J ends, which lost 3 bases and 0 bases, there was a span of 13 bases. Germline CDR1 SGDLS, CDR2 YYNGEE. CDR3 nucleotide sequence: TGTGCCAGCAGCGCCCGACAGGCTAGCTCTGGGGCCAACGTCCTGACTTTC. It specifies CASSARQASSGANVLTF.

The genes are TRBV5-1 and TRBJ2-7, with D hard to call. The CDR3 is 13 residues long. Looked up from germline, CDR1 is SGHRS and CDR2 is YFSETQ. The V end lost 1 base, the J end lost 3 bases, and 8 bases lay between the germline ends. The CDR3 is CASSLNQVYEQYF. CDR3 coding DNA: TGCGCCAGCAGCTTGAATCAGGTCTACGAGCAGTACTTC.

This clone was observed a few times. The chain combines TRBV30 with TRBJ2-3; 7 bases map to TRBD2. CDR3 length: 13 amino acids. CDR1 and CDR2 from the germline V gene are GTSNPN and SVGIG (reference sequence). Trimming at V came to 5 bases and at J to 7 bases, leaving 9 bases not matched to a gene. The CDR3 DNA reads TGTGCCTGGGAGCGGGGACCACCTTATACGCAGTATTTT. This translates into CAWERGPPYTQYF.

V gene TRBV4-2 combines with J gene TRBJ2-1, with TRBD2 as a possible D gene (7 bases). The V gene's germline CDR1 is LGHNA and CDR2 YNFKEQ. There are 18 residues in the CDR3. V was shortened by 0 bases and J by 7 bases, with 22 bases between the two germline ends. This CDR3 is CASSQESRLGGADNEQFF. CDR3 nucleotide sequence: TGTGCCAGCAGCCAAGAGTCCAGGTTGGGGGGGGCGGATAATGAGCAGTTCTTC.

This clone was seen just once. This sequence joins TRBV7-2 and TRBJ2-2, with TRBD2 as a possible D gene (5 bases). This CDR3 comprises 14 residues. The V gene lost 4 bases and the J gene lost 5 bases, with 11 bases spanning the gap. The germline gives CDR1 SGHTA, CDR2 FQGNSA. The CDR3 spells CASSSGPGTGELFF. CDR3 DNA: TGTGCCAGCAGCTCGGGCCCGGGAACCGGGGAGCTGTTTTTT.

This clone occurred a few times. The junction shows a germline mismatch at one end, possibly a read error. The chain uses TRBV5-1 and TRBJ2-1, with a possible D match to TRBD1 (5 bases). Looked up from germline, CDR1 is SGHRS and CDR2 is YFSETQ. The CDR3 spans 17 residues. This CDR3 is CATSKTGNSRINNEQFF. CDR3 bases: TGCGCCACCAGCAAAACAGGCAATTCTCGGATCAACAATGAGCAGTTCTTC.

The table lists this clone with a count of one. This chain uses TRBV14 with TRBJ2-1; TRBD2 matches at 7 bases. The CDR3 covers 18 residues. Germline V gives CDR1 SGHDN, CDR2 FVKESK. J was trimmed by 7 bases and V by 5 bases; bases with no gene match: 20. The CDR3 nucleotides are TGTGCCAGCAGCGTTCAGGCCGGGCGGGGGTCCCGCCTGAATGAGCAGTTCTTC. It specifies CASSVQAGRGSRLNEQFF. The entire variable domain, with the rest obtained from reference TRBV14 and TRBJ2-1, is as follows: EAGVTQFPSHSVIEKGQTVTLRCDPISGHDNLYWYRRVMGKEIKFLLHFVKESKQDESGMPNNRFLAERTGGTYSTLKVQPAELEDSGVYFCASSVQAGRGSRLNEQFFGPGTRLTVL.